The rows below give T cell receptor beta chains drawn from one sample of a study of identical twins. MiXCR, run by TCRdb on the 5' RACE reads, gives a single entry per CDR3 protein. Of about 530,000 distinct CDR3 sequences in the sample, approximately 20% are singletons; the top ten hold approximately 0.49%. The same sample was also studied in work on yellow fever vaccine responses in identical twins.

The material sequenced was CD4+ T cells sorted from blood. The source is a woman younger than 35 in good health. The CDR3 runs from the conserved cysteine through the conserved F or W. D genes are given only for firm matches. Only some rows state a clone size, as once, few, many or a class for expanded clones.

d_call j_call v_call clone_size cdr3_nt cdr3_aa
. TRBJ1-2 TRBV20-1 . TGCAGTGCTAGAGGGGGACACGGCTACACCTTC CSARGGHGYTF
TRBD1 TRBJ2-3 TRBV18 . TGTGCCAGCTCACCATCACCAACCCGGGACAGGGTGTACACAGATACGCAGTATTTT CASSPSPTRDRVYTDTQYF
TRBD2 TRBJ2-1 TRBV20-1 . TGCAGTGCTAGAAGACTAGCGGGTACCTACAATGAGCAGTTCTTC CSARRLAGTYNEQFF
. TRBJ2-4 TRBV20-1 . TGCAGTGCTAGTCGGACAACCAAAAACATTCAGTACTTC CSASRTTKNIQYF
TRBD1 TRBJ2-2 TRBV18 . TGTGCCAGCTCACCAACGGACAGGGTACTCACCGGGGAGCTGTTTTTT CASSPTDRVLTGELFF
. TRBJ2-1 TRBV12-3/TRBV12-4 few TGTGCCAGCAGTTTACCTTACGGGGTAGGGGACAATGAGCAGTTCTTC CASSLPYGVGDNEQFF
TRBD1 TRBJ2-5 TRBV29-1 . TGCAGCGTTCACAGGGGTGACGAGGCCCAGTACTTC CSVHRGDEAQYF
. TRBJ1-2 TRBV4-2 . TGTGCCAGCAGCCAAGAGGCCGAACCGGGCTATGGCTACACCTTC CASSQEAEPGYGYTF
. TRBJ2-2 TRBV12-3/TRBV12-4 . TGTGCCAGCAGTATACTGGGGACCAACACCGGGGAGCTGTTTTTT CASSILGTNTGELFF
. TRBJ2-2 TRBV12-5 once TGTGCTAGTGGTTTTGGAGCGGATGTTAGCACCGGGGAGCTGTTTTTT CASGFGADVSTGELFF
. TRBJ1-3 TRBV9 few TGTGCCAGCAGCCCACGAACGGGGGGCATGGGCTCTGGAAACACCATATATTTT CASSPRTGGMGSGNTIYF
TRBD2 TRBJ2-1 TRBV7-9 . TGTGCCAGCAGCACCCGGACTAGCGGGGGCCTTGAGCAGTTCTTC CASSTRTSGGLEQFF
TRBD1 TRBJ2-3 TRBV5-1 few TGCGCCAGCAGCCCGGACAGGGCGGGTACAGATACGCAGTATTTT CASSPDRAGTDTQYF
. TRBJ2-3 TRBV20-1 few TGCAGTGCTAGTGGATGGGGCCCAGATACGCAGTATTTT CSASGWGPDTQYF
. TRBJ2-5 TRBV12-3/TRBV12-4 . TGTGCCAGCAGCTATAACCTTGGGTCCCAGTACTTC CASSYNLGSQYF
TRBD2 TRBJ2-7 TRBV6-1 few TGTGCCAGCGCCTCCGGGACTACCTCCTACGAGCAGTACTTC CASASGTTSYEQYF
. TRBJ2-3 TRBV5-1 . TGCGCCAGCAAGGTATTCCAGGAGAAAGGGACGCAGTATTTT CASKVFQEKGTQYF
TRBD2 TRBJ2-1 TRBV5-1 few TGCGCCAGCAGCCTACTGGGGCGGGAGTACACTGAGCAGTTCTTC CASSLLGREYTEQFF
TRBD1 TRBJ2-5 TRBV5-5 . TGTGCCAGCAGCTTTTTCCCCAGGGGGCGCGAAGAGACCCAGTACTTC CASSFFPRGREETQYF
. TRBJ2-5 TRBV5-1 . TGCGCCAGCAGCGTTCGAGGGGGTTGGGGAGAGACCCAGTACTTC CASSVRGGWGETQYF
. TRBJ1-5 TRBV12-3/TRBV12-4 . TGTGCCAGCCGCCTCGGGGGGCTCAGCAATCAGCCCCAGCATTTT CASRLGGLSNQPQHF
. TRBJ2-7 TRBV6-1 . TGTGCCAGCAGCCTAGGACTCATCTACGAGCAGTACTTC CASSLGLIYEQYF
TRBD2 TRBJ2-1 TRBV12-3/TRBV12-4 few TGTGCCAGCAGCCCGGGGGGGGCCGGGGGAAATGAGCAGTTCTTC CASSPGGAGGNEQFF
. TRBJ2-3 TRBV20-1 . TGCAGTGCTAGAGAATTAATGGCGGATACGCAGTATTTT CSARELMADTQYF
. TRBJ2-1 TRBV11-2 many TGTGCCAGCAGCTTAGGGGCTAGCCCAGCTGAGCAGTTCTTC CASSLGASPAEQFF
. TRBJ1-1 TRBV19 few TGTGCCAGTAGTCAATGGACATCCTCCCTGAACACTGAAGCTTTCTTT CASSQWTSSLNTEAFF
TRBD2 TRBJ2-5 TRBV7-8 few TGTGCCAGCAGCTCCCCCAGCGGGAGGGAGGAGACCCAGTACTTC CASSSPSGREETQYF
. TRBJ2-1 TRBV7-9 . TGTGCCAGCAGCTTAGCGCTTTCAGAGCAGTTCTTC CASSLALSEQFF
. TRBJ2-1 TRBV10-3 few TGTGCCATCACGGACCGCACGGGCAATGAGCAGTTCTTC CAITDRTGNEQFF
. TRBJ2-1 TRBV12-5 . TGTGCTAGTGGTTTGTTTGTTGAGCAGTTCTTC CASGLFVEQFF
. TRBJ2-7 TRBV4-1 few TGCGCCAGCAGCCAAGACGAGTATCTTGGGCTGTACGAGCAGTACTTC CASSQDEYLGLYEQYF
. TRBJ2-1 TRBV20-1 . TGCAGTGCTATCTACAATGAGCAGTTCTTC CSAIYNEQFF